This paragraph covers one T cell receptor (beta chain) sequence. Its specificity is unknown. The record originates from a study of shared clonotypes between healthy human individuals. About the research overall: For every donor, three CD4 naive, three CD4 memory, two CD8 naive and one CD8 memory plates were used.

Each replicate PCR on the sorted subsets used roughly 200 ng DNA (around 30,000 T cell genomes). TCRdb keeps only in-frame clones here, not all; method: immunoSEQ multiplex PCR. The repertoire consists of some 2,000,000 clones, with approximately 95% occurring once and the leading ten covering approximately 0.13%. The CDR3 totals 16 residues. Per the germline V gene, CDR1 is SEHNR and CDR2 is FQNEAQ (reference sequence). V shed 5 bases and J 0 bases; nucleotides not matched to a gene: 6. General study results and limits: Collection of samples was limited to blood; tissue repertoires likely differ.

The chain links TRBV7-9 to TRBJ2-7, with TRBD1 matching over 11 bases. The material sequenced was naive CD4+ T cells sorted from blood. Subset indicated: CD45RA+ positively selected. This TCR came from a man in his late teens or twenties in good health. CDR3 loop: CASSTGTGGPSYEQYF. The CDR3 coding sequence is TGTGCCAGCAGCACTGGGACAGGGGGGCCCTCCTACGAGCAGTACTTC.